This T cell receptor (beta chain) was recorded in a study of cytomegalovirus exposure and HLA in healthy donors. For the study at large: Earlier, some 170 million T cells were analyzed, and 90 million to 140 million unique TCR beta sequences were found among them.

CDR1 and CDR2 (germline): DFQATT, SNEGSKA (reference sequence). The CDR3 is 11 residues long. V shed 5 bases and J shed 1 base, with 4 bases lying between them. Concerning this clone: As yet, its antigen is unknown.

Study observations and caveats: Earlier analysis looked at TCR beta V segments, and most were productive about 87% or about 30% of the time. The study listed 150 to 200 cytomegalovirus-associated TCR beta chains. The authors confirmed in vitro that three CMV-associated chains were specific for CMV antigens.

With 60 Vbeta and 13 Jbeta primers, the PCR was carried out. Produced via immunoSEQ multiplex PCR; TCRdb's table is partial and in-frame only. The sample's table shows over 110,000 clones. The chain is built from TRBV20-1 and TRBJ2-3; D is uncertain. Sequencing was carried out using PBMCs. The sequence came from a male donor in good health and CMV-seronegative. This chain's CDR3 is CSAVGTDTQYF. In DNA, the CDR3 is TGCAGTGCTGTCGGCACAGATACGCAGTATTTT.